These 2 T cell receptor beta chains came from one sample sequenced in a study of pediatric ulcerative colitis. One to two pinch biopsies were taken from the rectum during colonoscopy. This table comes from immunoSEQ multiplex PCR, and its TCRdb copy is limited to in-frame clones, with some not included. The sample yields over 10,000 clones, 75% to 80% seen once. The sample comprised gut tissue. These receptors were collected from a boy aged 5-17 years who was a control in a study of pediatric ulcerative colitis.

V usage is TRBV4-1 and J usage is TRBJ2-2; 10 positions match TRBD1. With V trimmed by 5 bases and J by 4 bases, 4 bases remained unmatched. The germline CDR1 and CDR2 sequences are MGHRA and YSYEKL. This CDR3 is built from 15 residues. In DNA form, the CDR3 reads TGCGCCAGCAGCGTCCGGGACAGGGGCACCGGGGAGCTGTTTTTT. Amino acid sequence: CASSVRDRGTGELFF.

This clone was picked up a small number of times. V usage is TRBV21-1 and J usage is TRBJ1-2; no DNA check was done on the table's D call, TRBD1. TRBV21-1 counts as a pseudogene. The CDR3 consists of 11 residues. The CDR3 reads CASSRGLGYTF. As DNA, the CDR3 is TGTGCCAGCAGCAGGGGGCTTGGCTACACCTTC.